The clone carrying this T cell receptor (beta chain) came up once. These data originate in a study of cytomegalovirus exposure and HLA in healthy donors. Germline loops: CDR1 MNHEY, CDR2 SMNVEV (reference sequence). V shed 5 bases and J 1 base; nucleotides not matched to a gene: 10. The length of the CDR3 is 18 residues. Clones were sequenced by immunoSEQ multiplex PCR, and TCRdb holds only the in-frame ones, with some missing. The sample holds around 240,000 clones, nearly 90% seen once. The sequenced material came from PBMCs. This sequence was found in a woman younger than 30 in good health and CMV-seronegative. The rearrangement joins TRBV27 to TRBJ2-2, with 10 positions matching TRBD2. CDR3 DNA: TGTGCCAGCAGTACCCATCCCCCTAGCGGGGGGAACACCGGGGAGCTGTTTTTT. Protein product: CASSTHPPSGGNTGELFF.